The 20 T cell receptor beta chains listed next were all sequenced from one sample in a study of T cells in Graves' hyperthyroidism and ophthalmopathy. The investigators amplified TCR beta CDR3 regions from RNA transcripts. Primed by the HTBI set, a first-round RT-PCR was run on the TCR CDR3. One entry per CDR3 protein results from TCRdb running MiXCR on the multiplex PCR reads. The table records over 700,000 distinct CDR3 sequences, roughly 40% of them present only once. Sample: blood. These receptor sequences come from a man younger than 35 with Graves' hyperthyroidism.

This clonotype showed up just a few times. V and J are TRBV19 and TRBJ2-6; TRBD1 is a possible D gene (5 bases). The CDR3 spans 20 residues. Looked up from germline, CDR1 is LNHDA and CDR2 is SQIVND (reference sequence). V dropped 1 base and J dropped 0 bases, with 19 bases sitting between them. In DNA, the CDR3 is TGTGCCAGTAGTATAGGGGCAGGGCGAACCCTCATCTCTGGGGCCAACGTCCTGACTTTC. This codes for CASSIGAGRTLISGANVLTF. Full variable domain (missing parts from reference TRBV19 and TRBJ2-6): DGGITQSPKYLFRKEGQNVTLSCEQNLNHDAMYWYRQDPGQGLRLIYYSQIVNDFQKGDIAEGYSVSREKKESFPLTVTSAQKNPTAFYLCASSIGAGRTLISGANVLTFGAGSRLTVL.

The chain combines TRBV14 with TRBJ1-6; D not certain. Germline-derived CDR1 and CDR2 are SGHDN and FVKESK. The CDR3 has 15 amino acids. Trimming removed 0 bases at V and 7 bases at J, with 10 bases between. CDR3 amino acids: CASSQDSTRNSPLHF. The CDR3 DNA reads TGTGCCAGCAGCCAAGATTCAACCAGAAATTCACCCCTCCACTTT.

This clonotype was detected ten times or more. This rearrangement joins TRBV20-1 to TRBJ2-7, with 7 bases lining up with TRBD2. J lost 6 bases, V lost 3 bases, and 5 bases had no gene match. CDR1 is DFQATT, CDR2 SNEGSKA, per germline (reference sequence). CDR3 size: 12 residues. CDR3 DNA sequence: TGCAGTGCTAGGCGGGAGATTGTCGAGCAGTACTTC. Translated, it gives CSARREIVEQYF.

The chain carries TRBV9 and TRBJ1-2; D is undetermined. This CDR3 region has 12 residues. CDR1 SGDLS and CDR2 YYNGEE come from the germline V gene. V was cut by 7 bases and J by 5 bases, with 12 bases left in between. The DNA for the CDR3 is TGTGCCAGCGCCCCCGGGCCGTATGGCTACACCTTC. Its protein is CASAPGPYGYTF.

The genes are TRBV2 and TRBJ2-7; 15 bases map to TRBD2. Germline CDR1 reads SNHLY; CDR2 reads FYNNEI. CDR3 length equals 17 residues. J gave up 5 bases and V 5 bases, and 10 bases lay outside the gene matches. CDR3 region: CASSPRTSGRAFNEQYF. The CDR3 DNA is TGTGCCAGCAGTCCACGGACTAGCGGGAGGGCCTTCAACGAGCAGTACTTC.

The chain combines TRBV7-8 with TRBJ2-2; D assignment may be TRBD1 or TRBD2 (6 bases each). V was pared by 5 bases and J by 4 bases, with 17 bases between. Germline V gene sequence: CDR1 SGHVS, CDR2 FQNEAQ. The CDR3 has 16 residues. CDR3 sequence: CASSPPGVGGTGELFF. CDR3 nucleotides: TGTGCCAGCAGCCCGCCGGGGGTAGGGGGCACCGGGGAGCTGTTTTTT.

This clonotype appeared many times. The chain uses TRBV11-2 and TRBJ2-7; D perhaps matches TRBD1 (6 bases). CDR1 and CDR2 (germline): SGHAT, FQNNGV. The V and J ends lost 5 bases and 3 bases respectively, with 11 bases between them. The CDR3 sequence is 13 residues long. The CDR3 DNA follows: TGTGCCAGCAGCATACAGGGAAACTACGAGCAGTACTTC. Protein sequence: CASSIQGNYEQYF.

The V call is TRBV11-1, the J call TRBJ1-4; D is undetermined. CDR3 length: 14 residues. Germline CDR1 is SGHAT and CDR2 is FQDESV (reference sequence). Between the trimmed V and J ends, which lost 2 bases and 8 bases, there was a span of 12 bases. CDR3 DNA sequence: TGTGCCAGCAGCTTAAATCGGGCATCCGAAAAACTGTTTTTT. It encodes CASSLNRASEKLFF.

This clonotype appeared a few times. V gene TRBV9 combines with J gene TRBJ2-2; D unclear. The CDR3 extends over 13 amino acids. Per germline, CDR1 SGDLS and CDR2 YYNGEE. V lost 2 bases and J lost 5, with 7 bases in between. The CDR3 protein is CASSVMSTGELFF. The CDR3 region has the DNA TGTGCCAGCAGCGTTATGAGTACCGGGGAGCTGTTTTTT.

This clonotype has ten or more counts. The chain links TRBV7-9 to TRBJ1-2; D is perhaps TRBD1 (6 bases). The length of the CDR3 is 14 residues. The germline V and J ends were trimmed by 5 bases and 5 bases, with 15 bases remaining between them. CDR1 is SEHNR, CDR2 FQNEAQ, per germline (reference sequence). In nucleotides, the CDR3 is TGTGCCAGCAGCCCACCAGGGGCAGGGTATGGCTACACCTTC. Protein: CASSPPGAGYGYTF.

The chain has TRBV2 and TRBJ1-5; 8 bases map to TRBD1. This CDR3 is built from 15 residues. V was pared by 6 bases and J by 7 bases, with 11 bases of the junction left unmatched. Germline assignment: CDR1 SNHLY and CDR2 FYNNEI. CDR3 loop: CASSLGWTGSQPQHF. The CDR3 DNA reads as TGTGCCAGCAGCTTAGGCTGGACAGGGTCCCAGCCCCAGCATTTT.

This CDR3 reads CASSLASTGRQPQHF. The CDR3 DNA sequence: TGTGCCAGCAGCTTAGCGTCGACAGGGCGCCAGCCCCAGCATTTT. This chain uses TRBV11-2 with TRBJ1-5, with 7 nucleotides matching TRBD1. The CDR3 covers 15 residues. The V gene's germline CDR1 is SGHAT and CDR2 FQNNGV. Trimming removed 1 base from V and 7 bases from J; junction bases left unmatched: 7.

For the CDR3, the DNA is TGTGCCAGCAGCTCCCCCGGGGGGCAAGAGACCCAGTACTTC. Residues: CASSSPGGQETQYF. This chain uses TRBV7-6 with TRBJ2-5, with 7 bases fitting TRBD2. This CDR3 has 14 residues. The germline V gene encodes CDR1 SGHVS and CDR2 FNYEAQ. The V gene end was trimmed by 4 bases and the J gene end by 2 bases; junction bases not matched to a gene: 4.

The chain employs TRBV10-3 and TRBJ1-1, with a weak D call TRBD1 (5 bases). The length of the CDR3 is 13 residues. The V and J ends lost 10 bases and 4 bases respectively, with 16 bases between them. Looked up from germline, CDR1 is ENHRY and CDR2 is SYGVKD. This CDR3 is CASGLGGFTEAFF. As DNA, the CDR3 is TGTGCCAGCGGCCTCGGGGGGTTCACTGAAGCTTTCTTT.

The chain joins TRBV20-1 to TRBJ1-1; a weak D match, TRBD1 (6 bases). The CDR3 contains 12 residues. Germline CDR1 is DFQATT and CDR2 is SNEGSKA (reference sequence). The ends were cut back, 5 bases at V and 1 base at J, with 8 bases in the middle. The CDR3 loop reads CSAGQQNTEAFF. The CDR3 coding sequence is TGCAGTGCTGGACAGCAGAACACTGAAGCTTTCTTT.

Worth noting for this clonotype: This sequence may be a read error, since a much larger clone differs from it by one base. The V and J genes are TRBV29-1 and TRBJ2-7; 8 bases map to TRBD1. CDR3 length: 12 residues. Germline-derived CDR1 and CDR2 are SQVTM and ANQGSEA. The CDR3 spells CSVAMTGDEQHF. For the CDR3, the DNA is TGCAGCGTGGCCATGACAGGGGACGAGCAGCACTTC.

This clonotype came up many times. This chain uses TRBV7-9 with TRBJ1-2; D is perhaps TRBD1 (5 bases). The CDR3 is 15 residues long. Germline lookup yields CDR1 SEHNR and CDR2 FQNEAQ (reference sequence). V dropped 0 bases and J dropped 4 bases, with 12 bases sitting between them. CDR3 in amino acids: CASSLAGRPIYGYTF. The DNA for the CDR3 is TGTGCCAGCAGCTTAGCGGGGCGCCCGATCTATGGCTACACCTTC.

This clonotype was counted ten times or more. This rearrangement joins TRBV20-1 to TRBJ1-2; no definite D call. CDR1 is DFQATT and CDR2 is SNEGSKA in the germline V gene (reference sequence). V lost 2 bases, J lost 4 bases, and 14 bases lay in between. This CDR3 region has 14 residues. The CDR3 DNA follows: TGCAGTGCTAGATCGGCGAGCAGTCCCTATGGCTACACCTTC. Amino acid sequence: CSARSASSPYGYTF.

Turning to this clonotype: A much bigger clone sits one base away, suggesting this may be a read error. This sequence joins TRBV10-3 and TRBJ1-6, with D tentatively TRBD1 (6 bases). From germline, CDR1 is ENHRY and CDR2 SYGVKD. The CDR3 contains 13 residues. V was pared by 7 bases and J by 11 bases, with 15 bases between. CDR3 residues: CAITTQGSAPLHF. For the CDR3, the DNA is TGTGCCATCACCACACAGGGCTCAGCACCCCTCCACTTT.

V gene TRBV25-1 combines with J gene TRBJ1-2; D is possibly TRBD1 (6 bases). The germline V gene has CDR1 MGHDK and CDR2 SYGVNS. CDR3 size: 11 residues. In nucleotides, the CDR3 is TGTGCTCGTCAGGGGTATAATGGCTACACCTTC. Its protein is CARQGYNGYTF.